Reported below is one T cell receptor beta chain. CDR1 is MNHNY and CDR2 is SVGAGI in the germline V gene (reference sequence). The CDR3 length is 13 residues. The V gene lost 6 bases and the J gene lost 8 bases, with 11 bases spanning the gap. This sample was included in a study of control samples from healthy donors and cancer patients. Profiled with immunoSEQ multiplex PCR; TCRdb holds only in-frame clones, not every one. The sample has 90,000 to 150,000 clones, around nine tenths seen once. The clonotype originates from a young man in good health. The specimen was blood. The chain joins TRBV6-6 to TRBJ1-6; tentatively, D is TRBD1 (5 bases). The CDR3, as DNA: TGTGCCAGCAGAGGACACGCGGATTCACCCCTCCACTTT. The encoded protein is CASRGHADSPLHF.